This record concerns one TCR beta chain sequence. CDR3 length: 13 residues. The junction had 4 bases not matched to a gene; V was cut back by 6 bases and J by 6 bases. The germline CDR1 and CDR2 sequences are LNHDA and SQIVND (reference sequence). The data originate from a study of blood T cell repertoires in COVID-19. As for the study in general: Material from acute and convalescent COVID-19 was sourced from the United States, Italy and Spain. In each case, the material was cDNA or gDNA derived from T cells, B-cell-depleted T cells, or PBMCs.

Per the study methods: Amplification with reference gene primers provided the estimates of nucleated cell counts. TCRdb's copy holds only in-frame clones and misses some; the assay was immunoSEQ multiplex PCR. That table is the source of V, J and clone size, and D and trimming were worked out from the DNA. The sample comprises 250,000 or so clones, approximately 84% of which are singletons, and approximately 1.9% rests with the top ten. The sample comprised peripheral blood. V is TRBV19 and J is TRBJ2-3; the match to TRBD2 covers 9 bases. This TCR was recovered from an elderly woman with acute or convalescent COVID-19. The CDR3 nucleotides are TGTGCCAGTAGAAATAGCGGGAGTGATACGCAGTATTTT. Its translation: CASRNSGSDTQYF.